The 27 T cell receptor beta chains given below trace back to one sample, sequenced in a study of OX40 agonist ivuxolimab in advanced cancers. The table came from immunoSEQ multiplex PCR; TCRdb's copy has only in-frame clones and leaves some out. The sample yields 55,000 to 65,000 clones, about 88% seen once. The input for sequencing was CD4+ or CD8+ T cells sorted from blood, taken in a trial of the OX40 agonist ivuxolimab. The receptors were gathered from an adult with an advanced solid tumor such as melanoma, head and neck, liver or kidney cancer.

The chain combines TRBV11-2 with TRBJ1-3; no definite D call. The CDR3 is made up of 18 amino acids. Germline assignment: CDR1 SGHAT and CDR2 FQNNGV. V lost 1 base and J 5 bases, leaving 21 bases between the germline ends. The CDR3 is CASSLGEARGSLRNTIYF. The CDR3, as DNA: TGTGCCAGCAGCTTAGGGGAGGCCCGCGGGAGTTTAAGAAACACCATATATTTT.

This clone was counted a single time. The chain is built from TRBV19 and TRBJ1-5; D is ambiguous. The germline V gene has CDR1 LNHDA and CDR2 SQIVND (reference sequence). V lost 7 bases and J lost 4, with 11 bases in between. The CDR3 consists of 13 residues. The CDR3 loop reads CASIGGRNQPQHF. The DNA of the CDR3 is TGTGCCAGTATCGGAGGGAGGAATCAGCCCCAGCATTTT.

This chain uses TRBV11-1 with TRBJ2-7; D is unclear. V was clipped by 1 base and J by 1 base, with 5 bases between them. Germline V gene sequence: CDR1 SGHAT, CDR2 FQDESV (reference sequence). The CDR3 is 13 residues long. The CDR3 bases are TGTGCCAGCAGCTTAGTTGTGTCCTACGAGCAGTACTTC. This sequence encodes CASSLVVSYEQYF.

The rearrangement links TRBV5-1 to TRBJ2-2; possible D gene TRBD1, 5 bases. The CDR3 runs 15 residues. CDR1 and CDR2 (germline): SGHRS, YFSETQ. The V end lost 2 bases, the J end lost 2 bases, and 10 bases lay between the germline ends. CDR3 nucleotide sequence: TGCGCCAGCAGCTTATATACAGGAAACACCGGGGAGCTGTTTTTT. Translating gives CASSLYTGNTGELFF. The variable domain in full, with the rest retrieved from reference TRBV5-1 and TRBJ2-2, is KAGVTQTPRYLIKTRGQQVTLSCSPISGHRSVSWYQQTPGQGLQFLFEYFSETQRNKGNFPGRFSGRQFSNSRSEMNVSTLELGDSALYLCASSLYTGNTGELFFGEGSRLTVL.

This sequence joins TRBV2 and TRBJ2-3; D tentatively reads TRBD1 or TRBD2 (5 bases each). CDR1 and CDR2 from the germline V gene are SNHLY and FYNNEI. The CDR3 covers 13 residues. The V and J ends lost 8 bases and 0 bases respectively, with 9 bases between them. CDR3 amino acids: CASWGFSTDTQYF. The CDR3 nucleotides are TGTGCCAGCTGGGGGTTTAGCACAGATACGCAGTATTTT.

The CDR3 loop reads CASRSGTGGAMRETQYF. The DNA of the CDR3 is TGTGCCAGCAGGTCAGGGACAGGGGGCGCGATGCGAGAGACCCAGTACTTC. This chain uses TRBV2 with TRBJ2-5; 12 nucleotides line up with TRBD1. There are 17 residues in the CDR3. Germline assignment: CDR1 SNHLY and CDR2 FYNNEI. V lost 6 bases, J lost 4 bases, and 12 bases stayed unmatched.

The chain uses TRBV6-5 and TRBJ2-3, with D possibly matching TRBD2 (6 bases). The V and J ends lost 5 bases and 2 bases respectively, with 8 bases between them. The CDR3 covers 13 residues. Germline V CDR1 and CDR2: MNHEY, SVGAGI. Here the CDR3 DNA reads TGTGCCAGCAGTCGGGAGTTCACAGATACGCAGTATTTT. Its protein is CASSREFTDTQYF.

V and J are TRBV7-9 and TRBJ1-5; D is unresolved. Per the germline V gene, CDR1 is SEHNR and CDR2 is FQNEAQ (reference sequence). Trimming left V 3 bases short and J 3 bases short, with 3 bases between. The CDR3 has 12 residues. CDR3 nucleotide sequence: TGTGCCAGCAGCTTCACCAATCAGCCCCAGCATTTT. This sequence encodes CASSFTNQPQHF.

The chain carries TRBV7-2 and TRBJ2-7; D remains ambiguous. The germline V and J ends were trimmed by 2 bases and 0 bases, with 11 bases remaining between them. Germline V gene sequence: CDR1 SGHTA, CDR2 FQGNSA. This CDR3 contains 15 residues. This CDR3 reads CASSLLPSLSYEQYF. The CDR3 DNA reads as TGTGCCAGCAGCTTACTCCCTTCACTCTCCTACGAGCAGTACTTC.

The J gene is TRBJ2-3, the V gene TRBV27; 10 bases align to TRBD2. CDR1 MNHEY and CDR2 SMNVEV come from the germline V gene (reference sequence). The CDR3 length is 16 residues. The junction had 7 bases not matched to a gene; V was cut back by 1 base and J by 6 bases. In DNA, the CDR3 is TGTGCCAGCAGTTTATTAGCTAGCGGGGGCGAGGATACGCAGTATTTT. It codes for CASSLLASGGEDTQYF.

The CDR3 reads CATSSHVTGANVLTF. As DNA, the CDR3 is TGTGCCACCAGCAGTCACGTAACTGGGGCCAACGTCCTGACTTTC. The chain carries TRBV15 and TRBJ2-6; D call uncertain. The V and J ends lost 3 bases and 2 bases respectively, with 8 bases between them. The CDR3 runs to 15 residues. Germline loops: CDR1 LNHNV, CDR2 YYDKDF (reference sequence).

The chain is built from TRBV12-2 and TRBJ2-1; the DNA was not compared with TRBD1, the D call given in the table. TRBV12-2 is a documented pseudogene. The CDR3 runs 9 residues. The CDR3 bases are TGTGCAAGCCTGTGGGCCCAGTTCTTC. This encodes CASLWAQFF.

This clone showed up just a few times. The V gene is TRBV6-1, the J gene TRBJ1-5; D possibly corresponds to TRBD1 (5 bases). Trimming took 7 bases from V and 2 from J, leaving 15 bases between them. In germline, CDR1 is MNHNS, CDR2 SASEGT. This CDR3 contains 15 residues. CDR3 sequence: CASTPGQGGNQPQHF. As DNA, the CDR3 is TGTGCCAGCACCCCTGGCCAGGGAGGCAATCAGCCCCAGCATTTT.

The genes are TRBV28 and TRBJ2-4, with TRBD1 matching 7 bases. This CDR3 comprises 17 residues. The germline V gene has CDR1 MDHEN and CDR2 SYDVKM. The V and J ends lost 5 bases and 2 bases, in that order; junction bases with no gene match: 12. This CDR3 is CASSTQGQLPSKNIQYF. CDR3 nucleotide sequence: TGTGCCAGCAGTACCCAGGGACAGCTGCCATCCAAAAACATTCAGTACTTC.

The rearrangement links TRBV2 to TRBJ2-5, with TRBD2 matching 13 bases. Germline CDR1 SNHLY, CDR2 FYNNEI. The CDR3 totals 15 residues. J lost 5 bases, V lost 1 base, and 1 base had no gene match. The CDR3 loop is CASSEEGLAGETQYF. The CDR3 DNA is TGTGCCAGCAGTGAAGAGGGACTAGCGGGGGAGACCCAGTACTTC.

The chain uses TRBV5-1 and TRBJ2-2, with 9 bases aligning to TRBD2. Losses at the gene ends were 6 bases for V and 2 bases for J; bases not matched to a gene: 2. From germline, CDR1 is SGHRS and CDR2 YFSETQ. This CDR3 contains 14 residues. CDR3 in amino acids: CASTLAGNTGELFF. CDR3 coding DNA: TGCGCCAGCACGCTAGCGGGAAACACCGGGGAGCTGTTTTTT.

The CDR3 reads CASSEDSGNTIYF. The CDR3 coding sequence is TGTGCCAGCAGTGAGGACTCTGGAAACACCATATATTTT. The chain combines TRBV6-5 with TRBJ1-3; D unclear. Trimming removed 5 bases at V and 0 bases at J, with 5 bases between. CDR3 length: 13 residues. Looked up from germline, CDR1 is MNHEY and CDR2 is SVGAGI.

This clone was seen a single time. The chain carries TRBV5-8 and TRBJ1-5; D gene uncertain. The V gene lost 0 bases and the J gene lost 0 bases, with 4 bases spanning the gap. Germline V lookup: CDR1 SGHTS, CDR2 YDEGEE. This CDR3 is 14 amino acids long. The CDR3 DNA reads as TGTGCCAGCAGCTTGGATTATAGCAATCAGCCCCAGCATTTT. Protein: CASSLDYSNQPQHF.

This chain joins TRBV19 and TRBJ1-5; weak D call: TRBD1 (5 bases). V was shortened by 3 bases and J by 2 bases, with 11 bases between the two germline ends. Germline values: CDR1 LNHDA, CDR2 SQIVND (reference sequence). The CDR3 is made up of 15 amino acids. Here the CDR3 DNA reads TGTGCCAGTAGTATGGGCAGGGTTGGCAATCAGCCCCAGCATTTT. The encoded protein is CASSMGRVGNQPQHF.

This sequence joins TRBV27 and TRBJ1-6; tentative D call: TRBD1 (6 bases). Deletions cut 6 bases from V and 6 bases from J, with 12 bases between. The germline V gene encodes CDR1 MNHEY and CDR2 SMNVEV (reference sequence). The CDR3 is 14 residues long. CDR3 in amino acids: CASRIQGPNSPLHF. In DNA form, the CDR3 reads TGTGCCAGCAGGATCCAGGGGCCTAATTCACCCCTCCACTTT.

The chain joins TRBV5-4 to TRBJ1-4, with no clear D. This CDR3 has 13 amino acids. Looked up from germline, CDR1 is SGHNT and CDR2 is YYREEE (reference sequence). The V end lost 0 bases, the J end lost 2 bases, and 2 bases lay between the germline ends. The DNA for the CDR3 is TGTGCCAGCAGCTTGGTCACTAATGAAAAACTGTTTTTT. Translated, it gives CASSLVTNEKLFF. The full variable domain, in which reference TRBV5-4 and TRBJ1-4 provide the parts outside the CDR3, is ETGVTQSPTHLIKTRGQQVTLRCSSQSGHNTVSWYQQALGQGPQFIFQYYREEENGRGNFPPRFSGLQFPNYSSELNVNALELDDSALYLCASSLVTNEKLFFGSGTQLSVL.

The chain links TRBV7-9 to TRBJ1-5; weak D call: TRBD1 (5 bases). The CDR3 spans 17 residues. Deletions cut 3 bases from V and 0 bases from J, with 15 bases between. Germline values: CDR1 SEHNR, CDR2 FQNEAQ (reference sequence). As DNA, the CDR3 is TGTGCCAGCAGCTTGACCGGGGCGGATTATAGCAATCAGCCCCAGCATTTT. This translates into CASSLTGADYSNQPQHF.

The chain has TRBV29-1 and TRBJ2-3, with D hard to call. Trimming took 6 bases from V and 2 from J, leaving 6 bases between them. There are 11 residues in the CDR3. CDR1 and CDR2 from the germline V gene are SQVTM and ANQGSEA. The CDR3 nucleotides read TGCAGCGTCCAGCCCACAGATACGCAGTATTTT. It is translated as CSVQPTDTQYF.

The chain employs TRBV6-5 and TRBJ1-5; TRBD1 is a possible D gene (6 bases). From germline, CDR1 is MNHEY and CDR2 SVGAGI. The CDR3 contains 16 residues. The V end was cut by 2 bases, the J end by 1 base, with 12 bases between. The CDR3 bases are TGTGCCAGCAGTTACACGTCACAGGGAAGCAATCAGCCCCAGCATTTT. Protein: CASSYTSQGSNQPQHF.

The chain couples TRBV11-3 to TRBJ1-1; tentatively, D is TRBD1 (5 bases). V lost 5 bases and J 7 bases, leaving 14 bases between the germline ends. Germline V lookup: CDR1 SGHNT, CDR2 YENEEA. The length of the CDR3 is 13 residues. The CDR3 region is CASSPGAGNEAFF. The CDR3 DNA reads TGTGCCAGCAGCCCCGGGGCCGGGAATGAAGCTTTCTTT.

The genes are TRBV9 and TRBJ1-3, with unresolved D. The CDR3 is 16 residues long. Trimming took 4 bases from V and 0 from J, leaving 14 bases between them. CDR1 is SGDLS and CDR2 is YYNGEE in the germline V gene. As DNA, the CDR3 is TGTGCCAGCAGCCCTAATTGGGGTCTCTCTGGAAACACCATATATTTT. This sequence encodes CASSPNWGLSGNTIYF.

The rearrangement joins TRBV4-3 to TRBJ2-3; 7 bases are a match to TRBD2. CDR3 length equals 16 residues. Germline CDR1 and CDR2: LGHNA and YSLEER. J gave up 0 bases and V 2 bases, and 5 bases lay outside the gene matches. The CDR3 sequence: CASSQNLAVSTDTQYF. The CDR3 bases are TGCGCCAGCAGCCAAAATCTAGCGGTTAGCACAGATACGCAGTATTTT.